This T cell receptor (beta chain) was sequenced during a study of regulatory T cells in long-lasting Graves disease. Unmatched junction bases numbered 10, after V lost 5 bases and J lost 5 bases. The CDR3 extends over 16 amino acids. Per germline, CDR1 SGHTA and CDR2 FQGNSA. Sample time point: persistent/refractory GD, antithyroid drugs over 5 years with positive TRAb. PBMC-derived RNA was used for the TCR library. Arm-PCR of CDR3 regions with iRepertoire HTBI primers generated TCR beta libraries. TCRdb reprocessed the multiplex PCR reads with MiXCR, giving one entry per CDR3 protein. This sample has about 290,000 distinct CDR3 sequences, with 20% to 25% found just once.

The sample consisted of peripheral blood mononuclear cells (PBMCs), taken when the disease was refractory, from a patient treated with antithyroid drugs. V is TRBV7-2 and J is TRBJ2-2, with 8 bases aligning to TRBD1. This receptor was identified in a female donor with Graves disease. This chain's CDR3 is CASSPGTGVVTGELFF. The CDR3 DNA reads TGTGCCAGCAGCCCCGGGACAGGAGTTGTAACCGGGGAGCTGTTTTTT.